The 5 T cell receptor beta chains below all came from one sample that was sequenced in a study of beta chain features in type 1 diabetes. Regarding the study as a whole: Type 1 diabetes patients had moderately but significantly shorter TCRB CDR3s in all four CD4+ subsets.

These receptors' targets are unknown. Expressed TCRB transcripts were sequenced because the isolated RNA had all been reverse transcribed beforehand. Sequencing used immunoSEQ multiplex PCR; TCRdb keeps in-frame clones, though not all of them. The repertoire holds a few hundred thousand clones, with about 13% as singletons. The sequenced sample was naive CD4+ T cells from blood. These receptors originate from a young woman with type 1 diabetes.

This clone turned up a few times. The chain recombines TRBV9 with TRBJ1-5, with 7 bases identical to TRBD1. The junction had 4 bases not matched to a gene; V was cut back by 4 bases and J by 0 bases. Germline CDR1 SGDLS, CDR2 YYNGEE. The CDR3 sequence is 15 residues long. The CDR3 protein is CASSSGTDSNQPQHF. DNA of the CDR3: TGTGCCAGCAGCTCCGGGACAGATAGCAATCAGCCCCAGCATTTT.

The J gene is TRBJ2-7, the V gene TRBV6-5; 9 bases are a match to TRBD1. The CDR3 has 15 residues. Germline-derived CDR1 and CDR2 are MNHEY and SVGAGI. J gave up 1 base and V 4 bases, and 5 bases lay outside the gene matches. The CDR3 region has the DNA TGTGCCAGCAGTTTTTCCGGGACAGGGTCCTACGAGCAGTACGTC. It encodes CASSFSGTGSYEQYV.

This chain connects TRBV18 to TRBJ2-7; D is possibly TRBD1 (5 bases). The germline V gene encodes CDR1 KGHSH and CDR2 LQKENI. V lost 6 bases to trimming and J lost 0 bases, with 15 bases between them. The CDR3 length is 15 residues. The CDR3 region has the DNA TGTGCCAGCTCTACCGGTCAGGGAAGCTCCTACGAGCAGTACTTC. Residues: CASSTGQGSSYEQYF. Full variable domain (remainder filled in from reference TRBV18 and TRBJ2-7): NAGVMQNPRHLVRRRGQEARLRCSPMKGHSHVYWYRQLPEEGLKFMVYLQKENIIDESGMPKERFSAEFPKEGPSILRIQQVVRGDSAAYFCASSTGQGSSYEQYFGPGTRLTVT.

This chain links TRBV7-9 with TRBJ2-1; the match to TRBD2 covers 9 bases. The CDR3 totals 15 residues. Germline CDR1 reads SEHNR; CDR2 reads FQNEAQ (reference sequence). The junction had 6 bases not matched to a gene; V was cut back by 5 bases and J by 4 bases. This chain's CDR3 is CASSPSSGKYNEQFF. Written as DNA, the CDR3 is TGTGCCAGCAGCCCTTCTAGCGGGAAATACAATGAGCAGTTCTTC. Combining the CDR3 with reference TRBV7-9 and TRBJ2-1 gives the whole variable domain DTGVSQNPRHKITKRGQNVTFRCDPISEHNRLYWYRQTLGQGPEFLTYFQNEAQLEKSRLLSDRFSAERPKGSFSTLEIQRTEQGDSAMYLCASSPSSGKYNEQFFGPGTRLTVL.

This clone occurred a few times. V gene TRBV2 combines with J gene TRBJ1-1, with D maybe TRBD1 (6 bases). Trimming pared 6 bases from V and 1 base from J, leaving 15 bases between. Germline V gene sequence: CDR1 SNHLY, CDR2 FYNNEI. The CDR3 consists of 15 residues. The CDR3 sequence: CASSSLRGGNTEAFF. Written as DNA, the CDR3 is TGTGCCAGCAGCTCCCTTAGGGGGGGGAACACTGAAGCTTTCTTT.